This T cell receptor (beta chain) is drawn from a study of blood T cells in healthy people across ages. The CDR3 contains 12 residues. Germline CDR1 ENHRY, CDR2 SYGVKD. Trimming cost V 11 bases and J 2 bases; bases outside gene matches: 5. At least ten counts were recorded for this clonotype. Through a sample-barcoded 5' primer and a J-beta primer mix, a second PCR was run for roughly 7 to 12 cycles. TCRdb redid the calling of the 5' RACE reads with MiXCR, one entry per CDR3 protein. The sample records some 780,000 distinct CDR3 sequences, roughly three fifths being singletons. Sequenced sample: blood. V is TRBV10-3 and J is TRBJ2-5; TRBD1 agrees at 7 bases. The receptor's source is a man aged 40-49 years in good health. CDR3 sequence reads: CAAPDRQETQYF. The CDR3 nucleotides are TGTGCCGCCCCGGACAGGCAAGAGACCCAGTACTTC.